Shown below are 25 T cell receptor beta chains from a single sample sequenced in a study of shared clonotypes between healthy human individuals. Naive CD8 populations comprised CD45RO-negative cells positively selected for CCR7, excluding terminally differentiated effector memory CD45RA+ cells. Method: immunoSEQ multiplex PCR; TCRdb's copy keeps in-frame clones and lacks some. Counted here are some 2.1 million clones, 93% occurring once; the ten biggest clones make up approximately 1.6%. Sequencing input: naive CD8+ T cells from PBMCs. These receptors all come from a man aged 18 to 30 in good health. Some clones in this sample may be carry-over from other donors' samples.

This clone was picked up one time. In DNA form, the CDR3 reads TGTGCCAGCAGCCCAAATCTTAAATTTATAAGCGAGCTGCTCTACGAGCAGTACTTC. This encodes CASSPNLKFISELLYEQYF. The chain links TRBV7-8 to TRBJ2-7; D not resolved. CDR1 is SGHVS and CDR2 is FQNEAQ in the germline V gene. The V and J ends lost 5 bases and 3 bases respectively, with 29 bases between them. This CDR3 is built from 19 residues.

The chain employs TRBV19 and TRBJ1-1; tentative D call: TRBD1 (5 bases). With 6 bases removed from V and 8 bases from J, the gap between germline ends came to 19 bases. Per germline, CDR1 LNHDA and CDR2 SQIVND (reference sequence). CDR3 length equals 14 residues. In nucleotides, the CDR3 is TGTGCCAGTAGAATATGGGGCGGGTCTGACGAAGCTTTCTTT. Its translation: CASRIWGGSDEAFF.

Points on this clone: The junction does not match germline at one end; this may be a read error. The gene calls are TRBV27 and TRBJ1-1; 8 nucleotides align to TRBD1. The CDR3 is 15 residues long. CDR1 MNHEY and CDR2 SMNVEV come from the germline V gene (reference sequence). The CDR3 spells CASSLTGGVKTEAFF. The CDR3 DNA reads as TGTGCCAGCAGTTTAACAGGGGGTGTGAAAACTGAAGCTTTCTTT.

V usage is TRBV4-3 and J usage is TRBJ2-2; 8 bases are a match to TRBD1. The CDR3 runs 18 residues. The germline V gene has CDR1 LGHNA and CDR2 YSLEER. V shed 2 bases, J shed 2 bases, and the junction held 10 bases outside the gene matches. Written as DNA, the CDR3 is TGCGCCAGCAGCCAAATGGCGTCGGCAGGGGGCAACACCGGGGAGCTGTTTTTT. As protein: CASSQMASAGGNTGELFF.

This chain links TRBV13 with TRBJ2-3; D call uncertain. V was pared by 2 bases and J by 0 bases, with 9 bases between. The CDR3 consists of 15 residues. Germline CDR1 is PRHDT and CDR2 is FYEKMQ (reference sequence). This CDR3 is CASSLRTHSTDTQYF. The CDR3 bases are TGTGCCAGCAGCTTAAGGACGCATAGCACAGATACGCAGTATTTT.

The J gene is TRBJ1-2, the V gene TRBV7-2; TRBD1 aligns across 9 bases. The V and J ends lost 4 bases and 4 bases, in that order; junction bases with no gene match: 4. The CDR3 sequence is 14 residues long. Germline CDR1 reads SGHTA; CDR2 reads FQGNSA. The CDR3 loop is CASSSGTGIYGYTF. The CDR3 coding sequence is TGTGCCAGCAGCTCTGGGACAGGGATCTATGGCTACACCTTC.

This rearrangement joins TRBV28 to TRBJ2-7; 8 nucleotides align to TRBD2. The V and J ends lost 6 bases and 5 bases, in that order; junction bases with no gene match: 18. The CDR3 runs 17 residues. From germline, CDR1 is MDHEN and CDR2 SYDVKM. For the CDR3, the DNA is TGTGCCAGCAGAACCTGGCCCCGAGGGAGCGGGAGTCACGAGCAGTACTTC. Translated: CASRTWPRGSGSHEQYF.

This clone was recorded a few times. J is TRBJ2-1 and V is TRBV5-1; no firm D call. This CDR3 comprises 13 residues. Trimming left V 4 bases short and J 7 bases short, with 12 bases between. CDR1 SGHRS and CDR2 YFSETQ come from the germline V gene. The CDR3 coding sequence is TGCGCCAGCAGCGTTTCCGTAGGTAATGAGCAGTTCTTC. Its protein is CASSVSVGNEQFF.

The chain employs TRBV7-2 and TRBJ2-1; D ambiguous. Germline CDR1 reads SGHTA; CDR2 reads FQGNSA. CDR3 length equals 16 residues. The V and J ends lost 3 bases and 3 bases respectively, with 15 bases between them. CDR3 DNA: TGTGCCAGCAGCTTCGTTCCTTCACGAGGCTACAATGAGCAGTTCTTC. Its translation: CASSFVPSRGYNEQFF.

The chain uses TRBV29-1 and TRBJ2-1; D possibly corresponds to TRBD2 (7 bases). Germline lookup yields CDR1 SQVTM and CDR2 ANQGSEA. The CDR3 sequence is 19 residues long. Trimming took off 4 bases at V and 4 bases at J, with 29 bases between the two ends. DNA for the CDR3: TGCAGCGTTGGGGAGGGGGGACTATCCCCCTTCTTTAGGTACAATGAGCAGTTCTTC. Residues: CSVGEGGLSPFFRYNEQFF.

This sequence joins TRBV11-3 and TRBJ1-5; possibly TRBD1 for D (6 bases). Per the germline V gene, CDR1 is SGHNT and CDR2 is YENEEA. The V gene lost 0 bases and the J gene lost 11 bases, with 17 bases spanning the gap. The CDR3 totals 15 residues. The DNA for the CDR3 is TGTGCCAGCAGCTTAGAAAGGGGGGGTTCATCGGCCCAGCATTTT. Amino acid sequence: CASSLERGGSSAQHF.

This sequence joins TRBV15 and TRBJ2-1, with TRBD2 matching over 13 bases. The ends lost 4 bases at V and 8 bases at J; junction bases unmatched: 14. The CDR3 spans 18 residues. Per the germline V gene, CDR1 is LNHNV and CDR2 is YYDKDF (reference sequence). CDR3 DNA: TGTGCCACCAGCATCGGGACTAGCGGGATCCGCTTGGGCGATGAGCAGTTCTTC. Residues: CATSIGTSGIRLGDEQFF.

This clone was seen only once. V is TRBV7-9 and J is TRBJ2-5; TRBD2 agrees at 9 bases. Germline V gives CDR1 SEHNR, CDR2 FQNEAQ (reference sequence). The CDR3 extends over 19 amino acids. J was trimmed by 5 bases and V by 4 bases; bases with no gene match: 20. CDR3 amino acids: CASSSNLARAGGPRETQYF. Here the CDR3 DNA reads TGTGCCAGCAGCTCCAATCTCGCTCGGGCGGGAGGGCCACGGGAGACCCAGTACTTC.

The chain employs TRBV9 and TRBJ1-3; possible D gene TRBD1, 6 bases. V dropped 3 bases and J dropped 11 bases, with 36 bases sitting between them. This CDR3 comprises 20 residues. Germline V lookup: CDR1 SGDLS, CDR2 YYNGEE. CDR3 bases: TGTGCCAGCAGCGAACCCGGGGGGGCCTCCACAAATACGGACCCGCTCGCCATATATTTT. This codes for CASSEPGGASTNTDPLAIYF.

The V and J genes are TRBV11-2 and TRBJ2-1; tentatively, D is TRBD1 (6 bases). The CDR3 spans 13 residues. The germline V gene has CDR1 SGHAT and CDR2 FQNNGV. Trimming stripped 3 bases from V and 9 bases from J, with 12 bases between. The CDR3 DNA reads as TGTGCCAGCAGCTTCAGGGGTGGAGGTGAGCAGTTCTTC. Amino acids: CASSFRGGGEQFF.

The V gene is TRBV27, the J gene TRBJ2-7; D gene ambiguous. This CDR3 has 13 residues. CDR1 and CDR2 from the germline V gene are MNHEY and SMNVEV (reference sequence). V was clipped by 7 bases and J by 0 bases, with 10 bases between them. CDR3 residues: CASIGTFSYEQYF. CDR3 nucleotides: TGTGCCAGCATCGGCACGTTCTCCTACGAGCAGTACTTC.

This chain uses TRBV4-3 with TRBJ2-1; D tentatively reads TRBD1 or TRBD2 (6 bases each). The CDR3 is 21 amino acids. The V and J ends lost 3 bases and 4 bases respectively, with 31 bases between them. Germline CDR1 is LGHNA and CDR2 is YSLEER. CDR3 residues: CASSQTWGAPPDRMGYNEQFF. The CDR3 DNA is TGCGCCAGCAGCCAGACCTGGGGGGCCCCCCCGGATCGCATGGGGTACAATGAGCAGTTCTTC.

The chain carries TRBV2 and TRBJ2-1; D assignment may be TRBD1 or TRBD2 (5 bases each). The V gene lost 4 bases and the J gene lost 2 bases, with 9 bases spanning the gap. Germline assignment: CDR1 SNHLY and CDR2 FYNNEI. The CDR3 is made up of 14 amino acids. CDR3 in DNA: TGTGCCAGCAGTGGAGGGGCCGCCTACAATGAGCAGTTCTTC. Amino acids: CASSGGAAYNEQFF.

This clone was seen only once. In DNA form, the CDR3 reads TGTGCCAGTAGTATAGATTTGCCCTACAATGAGCAGTTCTTC. Translating gives CASSIDLPYNEQFF. The chain carries TRBV19 and TRBJ2-1; D ambiguous. Germline-derived CDR1 and CDR2 are LNHDA and SQIVND (reference sequence). The V gene lost 0 bases and the J gene lost 2 bases, with 5 bases spanning the gap. The CDR3 contains 14 residues. Full variable domain (remainder filled in from reference TRBV19 and TRBJ2-1): DGGITQSPKYLFRKEGQNVTLSCEQNLNHDAMYWYRQDPGQGLRLIYYSQIVNDFQKGDIAEGYSVSREKKESFPLTVTSAQKNPTAFYLCASSIDLPYNEQFFGPGTRLTVL.

This chain connects TRBV6-6 to TRBJ2-2; no clear D gene. This CDR3 has 15 amino acids. Trimming removed 0 bases from V and 1 base from J, with 6 bases in between. Germline V gene lookup returns CDR1 MNHNY and CDR2 SVGAGI (reference sequence). As DNA, the CDR3 is TGTGCCAGCAGTTACTCTTGGCAGAACACCGGGGAGCTGTTTTTT. Amino acids: CASSYSWQNTGELFF.

This clone appeared once. Additional DNA sequences in this sample encode the identical CDR3. The rearrangement uses TRBV11-3 and TRBJ2-7; the match to TRBD1 covers 8 bases. The junction had 5 bases not matched to a gene; V was cut back by 5 bases and J by 2 bases. This CDR3 has 14 residues. From germline, CDR1 is SGHNT and CDR2 YENEEA. Written as DNA, the CDR3 is TGTGCCAGCAGCCCAGGACAGGGTGCCTACGAGCAGTACTTC. This gives the protein CASSPGQGAYEQYF.

The V and J genes are TRBV28 and TRBJ1-1; 8 bases fit TRBD1. CDR3 length equals 15 residues. CDR1 MDHEN and CDR2 SYDVKM come from the germline V gene. V was pared by 4 bases and J by 0 bases, with 4 bases of the junction left unmatched. As DNA, the CDR3 is TGTGCCAGCAGTTACAGGGGGGGGATGAACACTGAAGCTTTCTTT. Protein product: CASSYRGGMNTEAFF. Based on the CDR3 plus reference TRBV28 and TRBJ1-1, the full variable domain is DVKVTQSSRYLVKRTGEKVFLECVQDMDHENMFWYRQDPGLGLRLIYFSYDVKMKEKGDIPEGYSVSREKKERFSLILESASTNQTSMYLCASSYRGGMNTEAFFGQGTRLTVV.

This clone came up a few times. The rearrangement links TRBV30 to TRBJ1-1; D call uncertain. This CDR3 comprises 16 residues. Trimming removed 1 base at V and 11 bases at J, with 26 bases between. Germline values: CDR1 GTSNPN, CDR2 SVGIG (reference sequence). CDR3 loop: CAWSGVRRAERMEAFF. The CDR3 DNA reads TGTGCCTGGAGTGGGGTGCGGAGGGCGGAGAGGATGGAGGCTTTCTTT.

V and J are TRBV19 and TRBJ2-1, with 9 bases fitting TRBD2. There are 13 residues in the CDR3. Trimming took 9 bases from V and 8 from J; bases not matched to a gene: 8. Germline-derived CDR1 and CDR2 are LNHDA and SQIVND (reference sequence). The CDR3 protein is CASRLADVHEQFF. CDR3 sequence (DNA): TGTGCCAGCAGACTAGCGGATGTCCATGAGCAGTTCTTC.

The gene calls are TRBV11-2 and TRBJ2-1, with 11 bases matching TRBD2. Germline lookup yields CDR1 SGHAT and CDR2 FQNNGV. This CDR3 is 15 amino acids long. The V gene end was trimmed by 5 bases and the J gene end by 6 bases; junction bases not matched to a gene: 6. The CDR3 bases are TGTGCCAGCAGCCCAAGACTAGCGGGAAGCAATGAGCAGTTCTTC. This gives the protein CASSPRLAGSNEQFF. Looking up the rest from reference TRBV11-2 and TRBJ2-1 gives the full variable domain: EAGVAQSPRYKIIEKRQSVAFWCNPISGHATLYWYQQILGQGPKLLIQFQNNGVVDDSQLPKDRFSAERLKGVDSTLKIQPAKLEDSAVYLCASSPRLAGSNEQFFGPGTRLTVL.